This entry is about one TCR beta chain. The antigen remains undetermined. This sample also contains other DNA sequences that code for the same CDR3. CDR1 is SGHTA and CDR2 is FQGNSA in the germline V gene. The CDR3 sequence is 13 residues long. V was trimmed by 6 bases and J by 5 bases, leaving 10 bases between them. The assay was carried out at the deep level. Only in-frame clones appear in the TCRdb table, and some are missing; sequencing was by immunoSEQ multiplex PCR. The sample lists about 600,000 clones, around 97% occurring once. The sample belongs to a study of shared clonotypes between healthy human individuals. Study-wide points: Large depth notwithstanding, sorted-subset sequencing proved incomplete by rarefaction.

The chain couples TRBV7-2 to TRBJ1-4; D not certain. The TCR originated in a woman in her 30s in good health. Sequencing was done on a sample of naive CD4+ T cells sorted from blood. As to subset: CD45RA+ positively selected. Here the CDR3 reads CASSLTVNEKLFF. CDR3 DNA sequence: TGTGCCAGCAGTTTGACGGTGAATGAAAAACTGTTTTTT.